This T cell receptor (beta chain) was identified during a study of blood T cell repertoires in COVID-19. The CDR3 sequence is 20 residues long. V shed 6 bases and J 0 bases; nucleotides not matched to a gene: 19. Per the germline V gene, CDR1 is SGHVS and CDR2 is FQNEAQ. As processed by the authors: Estimation of nucleated cell counts relied on the amplification of reference gene primers. Assay: immunoSEQ multiplex PCR; the TCRdb copy retains only in-frame clones and omits some. V, J and clone size reflect that table, while D and trimming were determined from the DNA. The sample comprises 200,000 to 250,000 clones, about 85% of which are singletons, and over 9.5% rests with the top ten.

The material sequenced was peripheral blood. The sequence came from a young woman who had recovered from COVID-19. This chain joins TRBV7-8 and TRBJ2-3; 9 nucleotides agree with TRBD1. The CDR3 spells CASSYFTGTGLGTSTDTQYF. Here the CDR3 DNA reads TGTGCCAGCAGTTATTTTACCGGGACAGGGTTAGGGACTAGCACAGATACGCAGTATTTT.